This T cell receptor beta chain was sequenced for a study of T cell changes during pregnancy in multiple sclerosis. TCRdb's copy holds only in-frame clones and misses some; the assay was immunoSEQ multiplex PCR. The table lists about 100,000 clones, more than 85% of them singletons. V lost 4 bases, J lost 12 bases, and 13 bases lay in between. Per germline, CDR1 GTSNPN and CDR2 SVGIG (reference sequence). The CDR3 runs to 11 residues. Sequencing was performed on peripheral blood, taken in the second trimester of pregnancy. The sequence derives from a female donor with multiple sclerosis, enrolled in a pregnancy study. The chain uses TRBV30 and TRBJ2-1, with a possible D match to TRBD2 (6 bases). For the CDR3, the DNA is TGTGCCTGGAACCCCAGCGGGCCGCAGTTCTTC. The encoded protein is CAWNPSGPQFF. Complete variable domain (other parts from reference TRBV30 and TRBJ2-1): SQTIHQWPATLVQPVGSPLSLECTVEGTSNPNLYWYRQAAGRGLQLLFYSVGIGQISSEVPQNLSASRPQDRQFILSSKKLLLSDSGFYLCAWNPSGPQFFGPGTRLTVL.